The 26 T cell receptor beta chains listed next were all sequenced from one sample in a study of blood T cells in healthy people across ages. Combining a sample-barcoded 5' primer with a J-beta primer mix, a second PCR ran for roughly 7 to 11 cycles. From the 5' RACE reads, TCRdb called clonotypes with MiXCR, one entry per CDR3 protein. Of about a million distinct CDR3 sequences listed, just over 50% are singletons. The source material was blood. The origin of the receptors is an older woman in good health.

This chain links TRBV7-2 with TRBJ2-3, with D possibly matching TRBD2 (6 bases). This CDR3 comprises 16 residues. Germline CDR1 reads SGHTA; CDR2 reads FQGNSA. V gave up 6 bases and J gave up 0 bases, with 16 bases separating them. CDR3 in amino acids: CASSPSWGLSTDTQYF. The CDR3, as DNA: TGTGCCAGCAGTCCTTCCTGGGGACTCAGCACAGATACGCAGTATTTT. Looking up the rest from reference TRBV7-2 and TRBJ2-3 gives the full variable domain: GAGVSQSPSNKVTEKGKDVELRCDPISGHTALYWYRQSLGQGLEFLIYFQGNSAPDKSGLPSDRFSAERTGGSVSTLTIQRTQQEDSAVYLCASSPSWGLSTDTQYFGPGTRLTVL.

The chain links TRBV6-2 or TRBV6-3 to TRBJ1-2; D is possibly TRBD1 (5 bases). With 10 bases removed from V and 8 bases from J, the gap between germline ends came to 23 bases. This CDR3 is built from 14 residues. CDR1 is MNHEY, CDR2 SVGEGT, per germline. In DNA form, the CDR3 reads TGTGCCACCCGCCTGGGACTGACCCCCAGAGGCTACACCTTC. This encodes CATRLGLTPRGYTF.

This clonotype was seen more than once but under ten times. The CDR3 sequence: CASSLSGGRPSPLHF. As DNA, the CDR3 is TGTGCCAGCAGTTTATCTGGGGGGCGCCCCTCACCCCTCCACTTT. The chain has TRBV27 and TRBJ1-6, with D maybe TRBD1 (6 bases). With 0 bases removed from V and 10 bases from J, the gap between germline ends came to 13 bases. CDR3 size: 15 residues. Germline CDR1 is MNHEY and CDR2 is SMNVEV (reference sequence).

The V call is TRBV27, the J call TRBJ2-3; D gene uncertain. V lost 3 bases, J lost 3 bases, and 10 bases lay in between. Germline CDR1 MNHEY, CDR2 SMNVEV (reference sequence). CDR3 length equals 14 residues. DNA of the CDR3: TGTGCCAGCAGTTTTTTGGGTGGGACAGATACGCAGTATTTT. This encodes CASSFLGGTDTQYF.

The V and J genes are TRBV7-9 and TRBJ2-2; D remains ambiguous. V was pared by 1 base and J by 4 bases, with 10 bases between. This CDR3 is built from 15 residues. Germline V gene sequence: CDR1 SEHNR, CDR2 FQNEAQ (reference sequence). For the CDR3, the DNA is TGTGCCAGCAGCTTAGTACAAACCTTCACCGGGGAGCTGTTTTTT. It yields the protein CASSLVQTFTGELFF.

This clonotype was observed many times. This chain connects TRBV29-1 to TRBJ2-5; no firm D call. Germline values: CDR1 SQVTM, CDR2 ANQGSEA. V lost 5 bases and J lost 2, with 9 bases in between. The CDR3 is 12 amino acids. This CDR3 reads CSVSHSQETQYF. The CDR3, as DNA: TGCAGCGTTTCCCACAGTCAAGAGACCCAGTACTTC.

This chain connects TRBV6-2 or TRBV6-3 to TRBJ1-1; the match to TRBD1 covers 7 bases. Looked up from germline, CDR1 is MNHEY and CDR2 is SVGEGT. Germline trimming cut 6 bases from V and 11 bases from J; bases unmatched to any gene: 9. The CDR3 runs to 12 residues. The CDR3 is CASSDRVGRAFF. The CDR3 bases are TGTGCCAGCAGCGACAGGGTTGGAAGGGCTTTCTTT.

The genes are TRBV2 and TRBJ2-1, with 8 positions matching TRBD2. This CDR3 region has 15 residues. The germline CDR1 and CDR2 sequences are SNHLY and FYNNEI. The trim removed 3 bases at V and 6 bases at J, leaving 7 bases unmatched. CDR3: CASSEFSGRANEQFF. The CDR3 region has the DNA TGTGCCAGCAGTGAGTTCAGCGGGAGAGCCAATGAGCAGTTCTTC.

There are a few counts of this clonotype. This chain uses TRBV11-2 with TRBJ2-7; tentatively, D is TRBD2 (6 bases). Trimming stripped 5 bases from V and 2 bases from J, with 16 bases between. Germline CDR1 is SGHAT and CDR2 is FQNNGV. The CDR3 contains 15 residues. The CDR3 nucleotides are TGTGCCAGCAGCCATAAGGGACTGAGTCCCTACGAGCAGTACTTC. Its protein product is CASSHKGLSPYEQYF.

The CDR3 spells CASSVVPYSYEQYF. CDR3 DNA sequence: TGTGCCAGCAGCGTAGTTCCTTACTCCTACGAGCAGTACTTC. This chain joins TRBV9 and TRBJ2-7; no firm D call. CDR3 size: 14 residues. Germline V gene lookup returns CDR1 SGDLS and CDR2 YYNGEE. The V end lost 0 bases, the J end lost 0 bases, and 7 bases lay between the germline ends.

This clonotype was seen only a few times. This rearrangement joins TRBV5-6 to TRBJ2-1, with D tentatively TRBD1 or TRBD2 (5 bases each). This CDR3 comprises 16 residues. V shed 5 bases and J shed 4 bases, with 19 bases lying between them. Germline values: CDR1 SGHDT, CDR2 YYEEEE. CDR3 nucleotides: TGTGCCAGCAGTCCCACCAGGGAGCGGCCTTACAATGAGCAGTTCTTC. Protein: CASSPTRERPYNEQFF.

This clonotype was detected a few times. The CDR3 loop is CSVEGPMKVASGRPSSYNEQFF. CDR3 nucleotide sequence: TGCAGCGTTGAAGGCCCGATGAAGGTTGCTAGCGGGAGACCTAGCTCCTACAATGAGCAGTTCTTC. The gene calls are TRBV29-1 and TRBJ2-1, with 10 bases that match TRBD2. V was pared by 1 base and J by 0 bases, with 21 bases of the junction left unmatched. There are 22 residues in the CDR3. The germline V gene has CDR1 SQVTM and CDR2 ANQGSEA.

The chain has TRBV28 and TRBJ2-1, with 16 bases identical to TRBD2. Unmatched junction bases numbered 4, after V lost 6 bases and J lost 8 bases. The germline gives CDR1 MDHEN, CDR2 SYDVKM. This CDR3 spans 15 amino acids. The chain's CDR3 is CASRLGTSGRDEQFF. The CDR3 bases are TGTGCCAGCAGGCTCGGGACTAGCGGGAGGGATGAGCAGTTCTTC.

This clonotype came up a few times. The CDR3 bases are TGCGCCAGCAGCTGGGGGAGTAGCGGGAGGAATGAGCAGTTCTTC. Its translation is CASSWGSSGRNEQFF. This sequence joins TRBV5-1 and TRBJ2-1, with 10 bases fitting TRBD2. The CDR3 extends over 15 amino acids. After removal of 3 bases from V and 7 bases from J, the junction contained 7 bases not matched to a gene. Germline CDR1 reads SGHRS; CDR2 reads YFSETQ.

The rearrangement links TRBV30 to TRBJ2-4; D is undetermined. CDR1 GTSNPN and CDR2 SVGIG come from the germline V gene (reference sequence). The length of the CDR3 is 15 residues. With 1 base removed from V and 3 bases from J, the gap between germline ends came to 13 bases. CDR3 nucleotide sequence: TGTGCCTGGAGTGGAGGTCGTTGGGTCAAAAACATTCAGTACTTC. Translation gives CAWSGGRWVKNIQYF.

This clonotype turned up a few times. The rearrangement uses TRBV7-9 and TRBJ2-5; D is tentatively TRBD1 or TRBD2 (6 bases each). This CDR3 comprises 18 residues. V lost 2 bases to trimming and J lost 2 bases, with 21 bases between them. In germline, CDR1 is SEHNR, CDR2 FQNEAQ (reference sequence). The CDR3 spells CASSLIPGATRQQETQYF. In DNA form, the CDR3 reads TGTGCCAGCAGCTTAATCCCGGGGGCAACCCGACAGCAAGAGACCCAGTACTTC. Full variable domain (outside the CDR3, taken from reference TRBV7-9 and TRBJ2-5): DTGVSQNPRHKITKRGQNVTFRCDPISEHNRLYWYRQTLGQGPEFLTYFQNEAQLEKSRLLSDRFSAERPKGSFSTLEIQRTEQGDSAMYLCASSLIPGATRQQETQYFGPGTRLLVL.

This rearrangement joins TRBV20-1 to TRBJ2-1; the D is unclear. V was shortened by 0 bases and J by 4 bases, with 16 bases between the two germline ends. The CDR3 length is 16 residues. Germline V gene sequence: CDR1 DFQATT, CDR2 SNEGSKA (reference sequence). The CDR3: CSARDLASFGYNEQFF. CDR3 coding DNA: TGCAGTGCTAGAGATCTCGCCAGTTTTGGGTACAATGAGCAGTTCTTC.

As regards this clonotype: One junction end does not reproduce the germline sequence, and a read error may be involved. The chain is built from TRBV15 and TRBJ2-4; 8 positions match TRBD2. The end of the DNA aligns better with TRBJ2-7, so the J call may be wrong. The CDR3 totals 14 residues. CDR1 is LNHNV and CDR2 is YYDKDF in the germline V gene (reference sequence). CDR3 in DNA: TGTGCCACCAGCGCCGGGAGGGGGTCCTTCGAGCAGTACTTC. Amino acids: CATSAGRGSFEQYF.

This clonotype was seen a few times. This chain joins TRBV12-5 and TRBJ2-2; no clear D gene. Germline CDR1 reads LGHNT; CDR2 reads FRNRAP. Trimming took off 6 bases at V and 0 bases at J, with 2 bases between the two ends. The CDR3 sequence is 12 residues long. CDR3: CASGTNTGELFF. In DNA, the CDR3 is TGTGCTAGTGGCACGAACACCGGGGAGCTGTTTTTT.

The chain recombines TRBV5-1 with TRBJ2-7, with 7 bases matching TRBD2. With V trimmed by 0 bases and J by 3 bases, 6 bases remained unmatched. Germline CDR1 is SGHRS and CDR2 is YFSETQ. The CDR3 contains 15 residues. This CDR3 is CASSLEPSGNYEQYF. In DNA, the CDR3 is TGCGCCAGCAGCTTGGAGCCTAGCGGAAACTACGAGCAGTACTTC.

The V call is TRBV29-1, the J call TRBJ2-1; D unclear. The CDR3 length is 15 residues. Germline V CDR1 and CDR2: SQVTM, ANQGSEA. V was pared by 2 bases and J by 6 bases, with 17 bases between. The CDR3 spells CSVEPVHPPVNEQFF. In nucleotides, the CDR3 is TGCAGCGTTGAACCTGTCCATCCTCCAGTCAATGAGCAGTTCTTC.

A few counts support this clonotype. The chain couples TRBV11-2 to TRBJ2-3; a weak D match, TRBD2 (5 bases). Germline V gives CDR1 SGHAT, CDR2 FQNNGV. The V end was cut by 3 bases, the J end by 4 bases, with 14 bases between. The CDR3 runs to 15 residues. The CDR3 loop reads CASSFDSSGSDTQYF. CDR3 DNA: TGTGCCAGCAGCTTCGATTCATCGGGGTCAGATACGCAGTATTTT.

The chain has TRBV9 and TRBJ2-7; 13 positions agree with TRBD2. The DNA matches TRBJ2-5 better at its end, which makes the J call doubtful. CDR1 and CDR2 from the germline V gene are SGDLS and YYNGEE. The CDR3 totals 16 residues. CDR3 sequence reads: CASETGLAGVAETQYF. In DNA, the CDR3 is TGTGCCAGCGAGACCGGACTAGCGGGAGTGGCAGAGACCCAGTACTTC.

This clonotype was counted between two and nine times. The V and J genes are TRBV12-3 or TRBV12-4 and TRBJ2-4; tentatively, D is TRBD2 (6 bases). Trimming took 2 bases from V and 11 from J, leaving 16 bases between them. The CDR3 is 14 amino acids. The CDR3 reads CASSLLWVGEVQYF. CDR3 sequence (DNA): TGTGCCAGCAGTTTACTCTGGGTAGGGGAGGTTCAGTACTTC.

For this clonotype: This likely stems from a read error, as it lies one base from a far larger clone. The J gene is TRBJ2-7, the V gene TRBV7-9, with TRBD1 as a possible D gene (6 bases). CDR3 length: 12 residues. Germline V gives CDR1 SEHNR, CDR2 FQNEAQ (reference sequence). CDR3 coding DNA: TGTACCAGCAGCTCGGACAGCTACGAGCAGTACTTC. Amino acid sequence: CTSSSDSYEQYF.

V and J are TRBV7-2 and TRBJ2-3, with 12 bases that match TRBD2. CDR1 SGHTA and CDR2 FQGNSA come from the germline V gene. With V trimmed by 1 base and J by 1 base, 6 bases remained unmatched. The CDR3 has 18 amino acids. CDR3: CASSLVARLAGGTDTQYF. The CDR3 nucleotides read TGTGCCAGCAGCTTAGTAGCGCGACTAGCGGGAGGCACAGATACGCAGTATTTT.